These 27 T cell receptor beta chains were sequenced from one sample in a study of blood T cell repertoires in COVID-19. TCRdb's table, derived via immunoSEQ multiplex PCR, lists solely in-frame clones and lacks some. The table includes roughly 140,000 clones, 75% to 90% detected once. The source material was peripheral blood. Every receptor here comes from a man between 65 and 80 years old with acute or convalescent COVID-19.

The genes are TRBV7-7 and TRBJ2-2; weak D call: TRBD1 (6 bases). CDR1 and CDR2 from the germline V gene are SSHAT and FNYEAQ (reference sequence). This CDR3 spans 13 amino acids. Written as DNA, the CDR3 is TGTGCTACTACTTGGGGGCGCACCGGGGAGCTGTTTTTT. Its translation is CATTWGRTGELFF.

The chain combines TRBV24-1 with TRBJ2-7, with D possibly TRBD2 on 6 matching bases. Germline CDR1 KGHDR, CDR2 SFDVKD. Trimming removed 3 bases from V and 5 bases from J, with 19 bases in between. This CDR3 region has 16 residues. CDR3 in amino acids: CATSDPRDGGADEQYF. The CDR3 DNA is TGTGCCACCAGTGATCCGCGGGACGGAGGCGCCGACGAGCAGTACTTC.

The chain employs TRBV28 and TRBJ1-5, with unresolved D. Germline V CDR1 and CDR2: MDHEN, SYDVKM. This CDR3 spans 13 amino acids. V lost 6 bases, J lost 5 bases, and 11 bases lay in between. The CDR3, as DNA: TGTGCCAGCAGACCCCCTGAGGATCAGCCCCAGCATTTT. Its translation is CASRPPEDQPQHF.

V and J are TRBV5-4 and TRBJ2-5, with 7 bases matching TRBD2. Germline trimming cut 4 bases from V and 1 base from J; bases unmatched to any gene: 7. The V gene's germline CDR1 is SGHNT and CDR2 YYREEE (reference sequence). The CDR3 is made up of 15 amino acids. This chain's CDR3 is CASSTRASGQETQYF. The DNA for the CDR3 is TGTGCCAGCAGCACCCGGGCTAGCGGCCAAGAGACCCAGTACTTC.

This clone was seen once. The chain uses TRBV9 and TRBJ1-2; TRBD1 is a possible D gene (5 bases). CDR1 SGDLS and CDR2 YYNGEE come from the germline V gene. V lost 0 bases and J lost 7, with 16 bases in between. The CDR3 totals 15 residues. This CDR3 reads CASSVEGQGFSGYTF. CDR3 DNA sequence: TGTGCCAGCAGCGTAGAGGGGCAGGGTTTTAGTGGCTACACCTTC.

In the case of this clone: Other DNA sequences from this sample encode an identical CDR3 as well. This chain links TRBV3-1 (or the pseudogene TRBV3-2) with TRBJ2-5; TRBD2 aligns across 7 bases. From germline, CDR1 is LGHDT and CDR2 YNNKEL (reference sequence). The CDR3 sequence is 14 residues long. V lost 1 base to trimming and J lost 3 bases; unmatched junction nucleotides: 2. The CDR3 here is CASSQASGEETQYF. CDR3 nucleotides: TGTGCCAGCAGCCAAGCTAGCGGTGAAGAGACCCAGTACTTC.

This chain links TRBV3-1 (or the pseudogene TRBV3-2) with TRBJ1-1; a weak D match, TRBD1 (5 bases). This CDR3 is built from 16 residues. V was trimmed by 1 base and J by 4 bases, leaving 16 bases between them. Per germline, CDR1 LGHDT and CDR2 YNNKEL (reference sequence). The CDR3 sequence: CASSQVTSPGGTEAFF. The CDR3 DNA reads as TGTGCCAGCAGCCAAGTTACCTCCCCGGGGGGCACTGAAGCTTTCTTT.

Only a few counts were recorded for this clone. The CDR3 protein is CASSRIQGNTGELFF. CDR3 nucleotides: TGTGCCAGCAGTCGAATACAGGGGAACACCGGGGAGCTGTTTTTT. The chain links TRBV6-6 to TRBJ2-2, with a possible D match to TRBD1 (6 bases). The germline CDR1 and CDR2 sequences are MNHNY and SVGAGI (reference sequence). The CDR3 loop spans 15 amino acids. Trimming shortened V by 5 bases and J by 1 base, and 11 bases separated the two germline ends.

The chain employs TRBV5-4 and TRBJ2-7; possibly TRBD2 for D (6 bases). The CDR3 runs to 15 residues. CDR1 and CDR2 from the germline V gene are SGHNT and YYREEE (reference sequence). The V gene lost 0 bases and the J gene lost 4 bases, with 14 bases spanning the gap. Here the CDR3 DNA reads TGTGCCAGCAGCTTGGGTTCGGGAGAAACTTACGAGCAGTACTTC. Its translation is CASSLGSGETYEQYF.

This clone was recorded at least ten times. The chain is built from TRBV18 and TRBJ2-2; TRBD1 matches at 9 bases. From germline, CDR1 is KGHSH and CDR2 LQKENI. CDR3 length: 14 amino acids. With 3 bases clipped from V and 9 bases from J, the junction kept 5 bases outside the gene matches. CDR3 protein: CASSPGQGYRELFF. DNA for the CDR3: TGTGCCAGCTCACCGGGACAGGGTTACAGGGAGCTGTTTTTT.

The chain recombines TRBV28 with TRBJ2-3; 13 bases are a match to TRBD2. Per the germline V gene, CDR1 is MDHEN and CDR2 is SYDVKM. V shed 4 bases and J 4 bases; nucleotides not matched to a gene: 2. The CDR3 covers 15 residues. CDR3 DNA sequence: TGTGCCAGCAGTTCACTAGCGGGGGGGTCAGATACGCAGTATTTT. Protein sequence: CASSSLAGGSDTQYF.

The chain combines TRBV4-2 with TRBJ2-7; D is ambiguous. Germline-derived CDR1 and CDR2 are LGHNA and YNFKEQ. The germline V and J ends were trimmed by 0 bases and 0 bases, with 9 bases remaining between them. This CDR3 has 15 residues. CDR3 sequence reads: CASSQDPGSSYEQYF. In nucleotides, the CDR3 is TGTGCCAGCAGCCAAGATCCGGGTTCCTCCTACGAGCAGTACTTC.

The V call is TRBV5-1, the J call TRBJ2-6, with a tentative D call TRBD1 (5 bases). The CDR3 spans 16 residues. The V gene lost 4 bases and the J gene lost 4 bases, with 15 bases spanning the gap. CDR1 and CDR2 (germline): SGHRS, YFSETQ. The CDR3, as DNA: TGCGCCAGCAGCCCTCGGACATCAAAAGGGGCCAACGTCCTGACTTTC. It translates to CASSPRTSKGANVLTF.

V is TRBV19 and J is TRBJ2-1; D unclear. Germline-derived CDR1 and CDR2 are LNHDA and SQIVND (reference sequence). Trimming took 1 base from V and 0 from J, leaving 7 bases between them. CDR3 size: 15 residues. CDR3 amino acids: CASSIAHSSYNEQFF. In DNA form, the CDR3 reads TGTGCCAGTAGTATAGCGCACAGCTCCTACAATGAGCAGTTCTTC.

The chain links TRBV28 to TRBJ2-3; D is uncertain. Germline-derived CDR1 and CDR2 are MDHEN and SYDVKM. V gave up 5 bases and J gave up 8 bases, with 14 bases separating them. The CDR3 runs 13 residues. This chain's CDR3 is CASSPLVRGTQYF. CDR3 nucleotides: TGTGCCAGCAGTCCTCTTGTGAGAGGTACGCAGTATTTT.

The chain recombines TRBV7-2 with TRBJ2-1; 10 bases match TRBD2. The CDR3 covers 17 residues. CDR1 and CDR2 from the germline V gene are SGHTA and FQGNSA. V dropped 5 bases and J dropped 9; count of bases not matched to a gene: 16. The CDR3 loop reads CASSPAGEGLASGEQFF. CDR3 bases: TGTGCCAGCAGCCCGGCGGGAGAGGGACTAGCGTCCGGTGAGCAGTTCTTC. Looking up the rest from reference TRBV7-2 and TRBJ2-1 gives the full variable domain: GAGVSQSPSNKVTEKGKDVELRCDPISGHTALYWYRQSLGQGLEFLIYFQGNSAPDKSGLPSDRFSAERTGGSVSTLTIQRTQQEDSAVYLCASSPAGEGLASGEQFFGPGTRLTVL.

In this sample, this clone turned up a few times. The rearrangement links TRBV6-6 to TRBJ2-7; TRBD2 matches at 9 bases. The CDR3 runs 16 residues. The ends lost 0 bases at V and 3 bases at J; junction bases unmatched: 6. Germline CDR1 MNHNY, CDR2 SVGAGI (reference sequence). The CDR3 DNA follows: TGTGCCAGCAGTTACTCGTTTAGCGGGAGTATCTACGAGCAGTACTTC. This codes for CASSYSFSGSIYEQYF.

The V gene is TRBV5-1, the J gene TRBJ2-1; 11 bases are shared with TRBD2. V lost 7 bases, J lost 3 bases, and 3 bases stayed unmatched. CDR3 size: 14 residues. Germline V gene sequence: CDR1 SGHRS, CDR2 YFSETQ. CDR3 nucleotide sequence: TGCGCCAGCGCGACTAGCGGGGACTACAATGAGCAGTTCTTC. The encoded protein is CASATSGDYNEQFF. Together with reference TRBV5-1 and TRBJ2-1, the CDR3 gives the full variable domain: KAGVTQTPRYLIKTRGQQVTLSCSPISGHRSVSWYQQTPGQGLQFLFEYFSETQRNKGNFPGRFSGRQFSNSRSEMNVSTLELGDSALYLCASATSGDYNEQFFGPGTRLTVL.

The J gene is TRBJ2-1, the V gene TRBV6-5, with 10 bases lining up with TRBD1. V shed 4 bases, J shed 7 bases, and the junction held 7 bases outside the gene matches. Germline values: CDR1 MNHEY, CDR2 SVGAGI. This CDR3 has 15 amino acids. CDR3 amino acids: CASSSRDRGLNEQFF. The CDR3 DNA is TGTGCCAGCAGTTCCCGGGACAGGGGTCTTAATGAGCAGTTCTTC.

The chain recombines TRBV3-1 (or the pseudogene TRBV3-2) with TRBJ2-7; the D is unclear. The CDR3 loop spans 14 amino acids. Trimming removed 4 bases at V and 6 bases at J, with 16 bases between. Germline V gene lookup returns CDR1 LGHDT and CDR2 YNNKEL (reference sequence). Written as DNA, the CDR3 is TGTGCCAGCAGCCCCTCCTACTCGGCTAGCGAGCAGTACTTC. This gives the protein CASSPSYSASEQYF.

The V gene is TRBV19, the J gene TRBJ1-5, with D maybe TRBD1 (5 bases). Germline V CDR1 and CDR2: LNHDA, SQIVND (reference sequence). This CDR3 contains 12 residues. Deletions cut 11 bases from V and 3 bases from J, with 11 bases between. CDR3 in amino acids: CAGGGSNQPQHF. In DNA, the CDR3 is TGTGCCGGGGGAGGGTCCAATCAGCCCCAGCATTTT.

The V and J genes are TRBV7-3 and TRBJ2-1; 9 bases map to TRBD1. Trimming took 1 base from V and 5 from J; bases not matched to a gene: 9. The CDR3 sequence is 17 residues long. Germline V gene data show CDR1 as SGHTA and CDR2 as FQGTGA. CDR3 sequence reads: CASSLSPPGQGNNEQFF. In DNA, the CDR3 is TGTGCCAGCAGCTTAAGTCCCCCGGGACAGGGTAACAATGAGCAGTTCTTC.

The chain is built from TRBV27 and TRBJ1-5; no clear D. Germline CDR1 is MNHEY and CDR2 is SMNVEV (reference sequence). This CDR3 is built from 13 residues. V was shortened by 8 bases and J by 6 bases, with 14 bases between the two germline ends. CDR3 region: CASGSDRGQPQHF. DNA of the CDR3: TGTGCCAGCGGGTCAGACCGGGGTCAGCCCCAGCATTTT.

The chain combines TRBV5-1 with TRBJ2-2, with 8 nucleotides matching TRBD2. The CDR3 is 15 amino acids. The V segment lost 7 bases and the J segment 6 bases; nucleotides outside the gene matches: 11. Per germline, CDR1 SGHRS and CDR2 YFSETQ. The CDR3 nucleotides are TGCGCCAGCGGGACTAGTCCCTCCGGGGCCGGGGAGCTGTTTTTT. Amino acid sequence: CASGTSPSGAGELFF.

The DNA for the CDR3 is TGTGCCAGCAGCTTAGAGAGCCCGGCCCAGTACTTC. The encoded protein is CASSLESPAQYF. The J gene is TRBJ2-5, the V gene TRBV11-2, with D unresolved. The CDR3 spans 12 residues. Germline V CDR1 and CDR2: SGHAT, FQNNGV. Between the trimmed V and J ends, which lost 0 bases and 9 bases, there was a span of 8 bases.

The J gene is TRBJ2-5, the V gene TRBV28; a weak D match, TRBD2 (5 bases). The CDR3 is 14 amino acids. Trimming cost V 2 bases and J 5 bases, with 12 bases left between them. Germline assignment: CDR1 MDHEN and CDR2 SYDVKM. CDR3 DNA: TGTGCCAGCAGTTTAAGCGGAGCCTCTGAGACCCAGTACTTC. Amino acid sequence: CASSLSGASETQYF.

The rearrangement uses TRBV18 and TRBJ1-1; unclear D gene. From germline, CDR1 is KGHSH and CDR2 LQKENI. This CDR3 spans 14 amino acids. Trimming took 2 bases from V and 0 from J, leaving 7 bases between them. The CDR3 sequence: CASSPSVMNTEAFF. Written as DNA, the CDR3 is TGTGCCAGCTCACCATCCGTAATGAACACTGAAGCTTTCTTT.